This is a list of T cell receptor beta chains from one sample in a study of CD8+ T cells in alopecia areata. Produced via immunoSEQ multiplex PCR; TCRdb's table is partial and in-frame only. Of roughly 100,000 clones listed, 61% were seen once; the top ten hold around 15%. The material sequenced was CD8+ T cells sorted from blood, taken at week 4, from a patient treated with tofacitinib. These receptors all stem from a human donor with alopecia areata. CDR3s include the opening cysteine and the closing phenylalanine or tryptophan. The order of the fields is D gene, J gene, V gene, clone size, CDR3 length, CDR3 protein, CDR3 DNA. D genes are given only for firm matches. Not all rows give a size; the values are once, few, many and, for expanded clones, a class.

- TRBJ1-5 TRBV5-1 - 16 CASSRTMYRDGQPQHF TGCGCCAGCAGCCGGACTATGTACAGGGACGGGCAGCCCCAGCATTTT
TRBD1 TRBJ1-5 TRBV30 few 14 CAWSPRTGGQPQHF TGTGCCTGGAGTCCACGCACAGGGGGCCAGCCCCAGCATTTT
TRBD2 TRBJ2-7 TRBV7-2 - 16 CASSWSTSGAGYEQYF TGTGCCAGCAGCTGGTCGACTAGCGGCGCAGGCTACGAGCAGTACTTC
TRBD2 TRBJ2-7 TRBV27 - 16 CASSLSSRGGLYEQYF TGTGCCAGCAGTTTATCCTCACGGGGGGGGCTCTACGAGCAGTACTTC
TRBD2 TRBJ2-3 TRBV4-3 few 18 CASSQEMVTSGTGDTQYF TGCGCCAGCAGCCAAGAGATGGTTACTAGCGGGACGGGAGATACGCAGTATTTT
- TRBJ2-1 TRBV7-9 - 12 CASSFQANEQFF TGTGCCAGCAGTTTCCAGGCGAATGAGCAGTTCTTC
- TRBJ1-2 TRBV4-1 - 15 CASSPGQRDNYGYTF TGCGCCAGCAGCCCGGGCCAGAGGGATAACTATGGCTACACCTTC
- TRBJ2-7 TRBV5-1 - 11 CASSLGYEQYF TGCGCCAGCAGCTTGGGGTACGAGCAGTACTTC
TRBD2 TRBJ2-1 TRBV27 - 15 CASSTGTSGSNEQFF TGTGCCAGCAGTACGGGGACTAGCGGATCCAATGAGCAGTTCTTC
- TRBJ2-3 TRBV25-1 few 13 CASSGGITDTQYF TGTGCCAGCAGTGGGGGTATCACAGATACGCAGTATTTT
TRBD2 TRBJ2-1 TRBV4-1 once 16 CASSQIGLGTYNEQFF TGCGCCAGCAGCCAAATCGGACTAGGAACCTACAATGAGCAGTTCTTC
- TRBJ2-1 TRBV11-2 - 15 CASSSTRMSGNEQFF TGTGCCAGCAGCTCGACTAGAATGTCGGGCAATGAGCAGTTCTTC
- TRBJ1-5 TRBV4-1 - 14 CASSQDPMNQPQHF TGCGCCAGCAGCCAAGATCCGATGAATCAGCCCCAGCATTTT
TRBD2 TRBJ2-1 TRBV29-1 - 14 CSVDRTSGCREQFF TGCAGCGTTGATAGGACTAGCGGGTGTCGTGAGCAGTTCTTC
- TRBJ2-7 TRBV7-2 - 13 CASSLAGDYEQYF TGTGCCAGCAGCCTGGCAGGGGACTACGAGCAGTACTTC
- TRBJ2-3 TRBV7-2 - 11 CASSVTDTQYF TGTGCCAGCAGCGTTACAGATACGCAGTATTTT
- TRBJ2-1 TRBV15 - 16 CATSETPRLSYNEQFF TGTGCCACCAGTGAAACACCAAGATTATCCTACAATGAGCAGTTCTTC
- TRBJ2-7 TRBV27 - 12 CASQDGPYEQYF TGTGCCAGCCAAGACGGTCCATACGAGCAGTACTTC
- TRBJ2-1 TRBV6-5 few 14 CASSYGLSYNEQFF TGTGCCAGCAGTTACGGGCTCTCCTACAATGAGCAGTTCTTC
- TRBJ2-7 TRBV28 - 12 CASSFRRSEQYF TGTGCCAGCAGTTTTCGCAGGTCCGAGCAGTACTTC
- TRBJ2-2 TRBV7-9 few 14 CASSPGHSTGELFF TGTGCCAGCAGCCCGGGACACTCCACCGGGGAGCTGTTTTTT
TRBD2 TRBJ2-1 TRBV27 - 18 CASTRDQLAYSSYNEQFF TGTGCCAGCACTCGGGATCAACTAGCGTATAGCTCCTACAATGAGCAGTTCTTC
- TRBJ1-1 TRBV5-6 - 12 CASSWGSAEAFF TGTGCCAGCAGCTGGGGGAGCGCTGAAGCTTTCTTT
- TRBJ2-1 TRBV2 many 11 CASTTSNEQFF TGTGCCAGCACCACCTCAAATGAGCAGTTCTTC
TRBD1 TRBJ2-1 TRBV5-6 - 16 CASSWATGLAYNEQFF TGTGCCAGCAGCTGGGCGACAGGGTTAGCCTACAATGAGCAGTTCTTC
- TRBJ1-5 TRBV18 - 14 CASSPGRPNQPQHF TGTGCCAGCTCACCGGGACGTCCAAATCAGCCCCAGCATTTT
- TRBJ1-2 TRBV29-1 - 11 CSVERRPGYTF TGCAGCGTTGAAAGGCGCCCTGGCTACACCTTC
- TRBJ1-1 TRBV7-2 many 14 CASSFFGAGTEAFF TGTGCCAGCAGCTTTTTCGGGGCTGGGACTGAAGCTTTCTTT
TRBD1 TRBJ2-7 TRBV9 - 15 CASSVTGTGRYEQYF TGTGCCAGCAGCGTGACGGGGACAGGGCGCTACGAGCAGTACTTC
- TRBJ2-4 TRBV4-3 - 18 CASSQERVDTLAKNIQYF TGCGCCAGCAGCCAAGAACGGGTAGACACTCTAGCCAAAAACATTCAGTACTTC
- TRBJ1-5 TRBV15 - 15 CATSPGAGGNQPQHF TGTGCCACCAGCCCGGGGGCAGGGGGCAATCAGCCCCAGCATTTT
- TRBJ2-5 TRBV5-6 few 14 CASSLDGLKETQYF TGTGCCAGCAGCTTGGATGGATTAAAAGAGACCCAGTACTTC
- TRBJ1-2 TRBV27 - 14 CASSAGQTAGGYTF TGTGCCAGCAGTGCCGGACAGACTGCGGGTGGCTACACCTTC
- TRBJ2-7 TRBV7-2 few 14 CASSLGISGYEQYF TGTGCCAGCAGCTTAGGTATTAGCGGCTACGAGCAGTACTTC
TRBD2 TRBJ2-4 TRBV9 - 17 CASSVGYSGGLKNIQYF TGTGCCAGCAGCGTAGGTTATAGCGGGGGCCTTAAAAACATTCAGTACTTC
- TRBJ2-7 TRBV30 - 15 CAWSVTLSVTNEQYF TGTGCCTGGAGTGTAACCCTTTCGGTTACCAACGAGCAGTACTTC